The clone carrying this T cell receptor beta chain was picked up a small number of times. This record belongs to a study of blood T cells in healthy people across ages. A sample-barcoded 5' primer and a J-beta primer mix were used in a second PCR of roughly 6 to 11 cycles. TCRdb independently ran MiXCR on the 5' RACE reads; one entry per CDR3 protein. The data contain roughly 1.9 million distinct CDR3 sequences, 35% to 50% of them singletons. Each donor's blood draw was roughly 10 milliliters of peripheral blood. The V end was cut by 10 bases, the J end by 8 bases, with 17 bases between. Germline V gene lookup returns CDR1 ENHRY and CDR2 SYGVKD. This CDR3 contains 12 residues.

The sample consisted of blood. This TCR was sampled from a human donor in good health. J is TRBJ1-2 and V is TRBV10-3; D unresolved. The CDR3 nucleotides are TGTGCCACTACGGACGGCGTTGGGGGCTACACCTTC. Its translation: CATTDGVGGYTF.